This TCR beta chain originates from a study of T cells in localized non-small cell lung cancer (dated by TCRdb to the early 2020s). About the study as a whole: T cell repertoires of hundreds of early-stage NSCLC patients were analyzed, with tumors being compared against uninvolved tumor-adjacent lungs. NSCLC patients had a mean age of roughly 66 years, and around 140 were male and about 110 female. The cohort consisted of approximately 240 treatment-naive NSCLC patients whose localized lung tumors had been resected. The paper's findings and limits, for the study overall: Uninvolved tumor-adjacent lung showed the highest T cell clonality, higher than tumor, which suggests more focused antigenic responses in the uninvolved tumor-adjacent lung. Because the study design was exploratory, TCR variables were selected using unadjusted p-values without false-discovery rate correction. Higher T cell density in blood was associated with longer overall survival, whereas higher clonality in adjacent lung was associated with shorter survival. Because multi-region sequencing of the tumors was not done, intratumor heterogeneity could not be ruled out. A median of approximately 57 of the top 100 tumor clones were detected in paired uninvolved adjacent lung, and some 30 of these tumor clones were also found among the top 100 clones of the paired uninvolved adjacent lung.

The immunoSEQ Assay was used to sequence TCR beta CDR3 regions from DNA. The study's own analysis went as follows. T cell density was computed as TCR beta template counts normalized to usable DNA estimated by amplifying housekeeping genes. The preseqR package was used to estimate richness by extrapolating to 400,000 templates for PBMC samples and to 120,000 templates for tissue samples. Clonality was defined as one minus Pielou's evenness. To identify tissue-enriched TCRs, differential abundance testing was run on productive amino-acid clonotypes with a minimum total count of 5 and an alpha of 0.1. The Jaccard Index and the Morisita Overlap Index were used to measure how much the repertoires overlapped between compartments. GLIPH grouped TCR beta CDR3s together with public tetramer-defined viral CDR3s, and a viral motif had to include at least three viral sequences and show V-gene enrichment. In TCRdb, the immuneACCESS table is reduced to in-frame sequences with V and J assigned. These tables do not hold every clone; where another copy was compared, an unresolved V gene accounts for under half, and the others remain unexplained. V, J and clone size reflect that table, while D and trimming were determined from the DNA. A total of approximately 60,000 clones appear in this sample, roughly 90% of them only once. Almost 2% of the sample belongs to the ten largest clones.

As encoded in the germline V gene, CDR1 is SGHTA while CDR2 is FQGTGA. V and J are truncated by 3 bases and 0 bases respectively, leaving an intervening sequence of 8 bases. The CDR3 measures 15 amino acids from cysteine to phenylalanine. The kept DNA is CDR3 alone, 45 bases in frame from the first base. At diagnosis, tumor, uninvolved tumor-adjacent lung and peripheral blood were collected and then preserved as a mix of FFPE and fresh-frozen material. For TCR repertoire profiling, blood samples were analyzed as peripheral blood mononuclear cells. On this clone: Its antigen remains undetermined. Base qualities are not provided; no much larger clone lies one nucleotide away.

The rearrangement combines TRBV7-3 with TRBJ2-2, and possibly TRBD2, on 6 matching bases. This receptor was obtained from a woman aged 35-75 years with stage I lung adenocarcinoma. The specimen comprised peripheral blood, sampled before any cancer treatment. The nucleotide sequence reads TGTGCCAGCAGCTTCTCTAGCGCGAACACCGGGGAGCTGTTTTTT. The resulting protein is CASSFSSANTGELFF.